This entry is about one TCR beta chain. Its specificity is unknown. TCRdb keeps only in-frame clones here, not all; method: immunoSEQ multiplex PCR. Of 150,000 to 190,000 clones listed, about 85% are singletons. The sample is drawn from a study of T cell responses to AZD1222 COVID-19 vaccine. General study results and limits: Just a handful of people given AZD1222 tested seropositive at baseline.

The clonotype comes from an adult who had recovered from COVID-19. The specimen comprised peripheral blood, sampled after recovery from COVID-19.

The CDR3 coding sequence is TGTGCCAGCAGTTCGGGGGGAACTAACACCGGGGAGCTGTTTTTT. Its translation is CASSSGGTNTGELFF. The chain combines TRBV7-3 with TRBJ2-2; 7 bases align to TRBD2. The CDR3 spans 15 residues. Germline CDR1 reads SGHTA; CDR2 reads FQGTGA. The trim removed 6 bases at V and 2 bases at J, leaving 6 bases unmatched.